The 8 T cell receptor beta chains reported below all come from one sample, sequenced in a study of blood T cell repertoires in COVID-19. The assay was immunoSEQ multiplex PCR, and TCRdb's table has in-frame clones only and misses some. The table lists over 110,000 clones, around 79% of them singletons, with roughly 3.6% in the top ten. Sequencing was performed on peripheral blood. The receptors stem from a man aged 60 to 69 with acute or convalescent COVID-19.

With respect to this clone: Distinct nucleotide sequences in the sample also encode this CDR3. This sequence joins TRBV5-6 and TRBJ2-3; TRBD2 matches at 10 bases. Germline-derived CDR1 and CDR2 are SGHDT and YYEEEE. The CDR3 loop spans 16 amino acids. After removal of 0 bases from V and 1 base from J, the junction contained 2 bases not matched to a gene. The DNA for the CDR3 is TGTGCCAGCAGCTTGGGACTAGCGGGTGGCACAGATACGCAGTATTTT. Amino acid sequence: CASSLGLAGGTDTQYF.

This clone was detected many times. Germline and junction disagree at one end, which may indicate a read error. This chain joins TRBV3-1 (or the pseudogene TRBV3-2) and TRBJ1-6, with 9 bases that match TRBD1. Germline CDR1 LGHDT, CDR2 YNNKEL (reference sequence). The CDR3 spans 15 residues. CDR3: CASRQGQGYNSPLHF. CDR3 DNA sequence: TGTGCCAGCAGACAAGGACAGGGGTATAATTCACCCCTCCACTTT.

The V and J genes are TRBV6-5 and TRBJ1-2; TRBD1 might be the D (5 bases). Trimming left V 4 bases short and J 8 bases short, with 11 bases between. Germline values: CDR1 MNHEY, CDR2 SVGAGI. The CDR3 has 12 residues. The CDR3 DNA is TGTGCCAGCAGTTCCATTGGGGCCGGCTACACCTTC. As protein: CASSSIGAGYTF.

This rearrangement joins TRBV5-1 to TRBJ2-1; D is possibly TRBD2 (6 bases). Trimming pared 8 bases from V and 0 bases from J, leaving 15 bases between. CDR3 length: 15 amino acids. Germline CDR1 SGHRS, CDR2 YFSETQ. The chain's CDR3 is CASSREMSSYNEQFF. DNA of the CDR3: TGCGCCAGTAGCCGGGAGATGAGCTCCTACAATGAGCAGTTCTTC.

Comment on this clone: At one end the junction does not follow the germline gene, possibly because of a read error. This chain links TRBV4-3 with TRBJ2-7, with 7 nucleotides matching TRBD2. CDR3 size: 13 residues. The germline gives CDR1 LGHNA, CDR2 YSLEER. CDR3 in amino acids: CASSQDGVTSALF. For the CDR3, the DNA is TGCGCCAGCAGCCAAGACGGGGTCACTAGCGCCTTGTTC.

The chain has TRBV2 and TRBJ1-5; TRBD1 matches at 7 bases. Germline CDR1 is SNHLY and CDR2 is FYNNEI. V lost 10 bases, J lost 4 bases, and 7 bases stayed unmatched. There are 13 residues in the CDR3. CDR3 sequence (DNA): TGTGCCACTCGACAGGGCCTAAATCAGCCCCAGCATTTT. It yields the protein CATRQGLNQPQHF.

This clone was detected only once. V gene TRBV7-6 combines with J gene TRBJ1-1; a weak D match, TRBD1 (6 bases). The CDR3 contains 14 residues. The V gene's germline CDR1 is SGHVS and CDR2 FNYEAQ. V lost 5 bases and J 4 bases, leaving 14 bases between the germline ends. CDR3: CASSTTGSVTEAFF. CDR3 in DNA: TGTGCCAGCAGCACTACAGGGTCGGTCACTGAAGCTTTCTTT.

The chain carries TRBV24-1 and TRBJ2-1, with a possible D match to TRBD1 (7 bases). V was clipped by 3 bases and J by 9 bases, with 17 bases between them. The CDR3 loop spans 15 amino acids. Germline V gene data show CDR1 as KGHDR and CDR2 as SFDVKD. CDR3 in amino acids: CATSDGGTVGGEQFF. In DNA form, the CDR3 reads TGTGCCACCAGTGATGGCGGGACAGTAGGGGGTGAGCAGTTCTTC.